What follows is one T cell receptor beta chain and its context. Its antigen is as yet unknown. There are 17 residues in the CDR3. CDR1 MNHNS and CDR2 SASEGT come from the germline V gene. The V gene end was trimmed by 7 bases and the J gene end by 6 bases; junction bases not matched to a gene: 18. Isolation per sample recovered at least 6 million PBMCs. This record comes from a study of blood T cells in healthy people across ages. Findings and limits, study-wide: Age brought a roughly linear fall in TCR beta diversity measured per million T cells.

Using a J-beta primer mix together with a sample-barcoded 5' primer, a second PCR was run for roughly 6 to 11 cycles. Each cDNA molecule, via a template-switch adaptor with 12 random nucleotides, was tagged. MiXCR, applied by TCRdb to the 5' RACE reads, yields one record per CDR3 protein. The sample lists about 1,500,000 distinct CDR3 sequences, approximately 30% occurring once. The rearrangement links TRBV6-1 to TRBJ1-2; TRBD1 matches 9 bases. This TCR was sampled from a woman aged 25 to 45 in good health. The sample comprised blood. CDR3 sequence (DNA): TGTGCCAGCACCCAACTCAAATCCGGTTACAGGGGGCATGGCTACACCTTC. It encodes CASTQLKSGYRGHGYTF.